Listed here are 17 T cell receptor beta chains from one sample, sequenced in a study of blood T cell repertoires in COVID-19. Assay: immunoSEQ multiplex PCR; the TCRdb copy retains only in-frame clones and omits some. The table has around 240,000 clones, approximately 82% seen once. The sequenced sample was peripheral blood. The receptors here all came from a middle-aged woman who had recovered from COVID-19.

This chain connects TRBV29-1 to TRBJ2-3, with 11 bases that match TRBD1. Unmatched junction bases numbered 11, after V lost 7 bases and J lost 5 bases. CDR1 and CDR2 from the germline V gene are SQVTM and ANQGSEA. The CDR3 contains 15 residues. DNA of the CDR3: TGCAGCGAAAAAAAGGGGACAGGGGGGGAAGATACGCAGTATTTT. Translating it yields CSEKKGTGGEDTQYF.

The chain carries TRBV10-3 and TRBJ1-1, with 7 bases aligning to TRBD1. Trimming removed 4 bases from V and 1 base from J; junction bases left unmatched: 9. The germline CDR1 and CDR2 sequences are ENHRY and SYGVKD. The CDR3 is 16 residues long. The DNA for the CDR3 is TGTGCCATCAGTGCAGGAACCGGGACAGCGAACACTGAAGCTTTCTTT. The encoded protein is CAISAGTGTANTEAFF.

This clone was seen more than once but under ten times. V is TRBV7-9 and J is TRBJ1-1, with TRBD1 matching 7 bases. The CDR3 runs to 14 residues. After removal of 5 bases from V and 1 base from J, the junction contained 4 bases not matched to a gene. The germline gives CDR1 SEHNR, CDR2 FQNEAQ (reference sequence). The CDR3 coding sequence is TGTGCCAGCAGCACAGGGGCAGAGAACACTGAAGCTTTCTTT. Its protein product is CASSTGAENTEAFF. Together with reference TRBV7-9 and TRBJ1-1, the CDR3 gives the full variable domain: DTGVSQNPRHKITKRGQNVTFRCDPISEHNRLYWYRQTLGQGPEFLTYFQNEAQLEKSRLLSDRFSAERPKGSFSTLEIQRTEQGDSAMYLCASSTGAENTEAFFGQGTRLTVV.

This clone turned up a few times. The chain carries TRBV5-1 and TRBJ2-1; a possible D gene is TRBD2 (5 bases). Germline CDR1 SGHRS, CDR2 YFSETQ. Trimming took off 6 bases at V and 5 bases at J, with 15 bases between the two ends. CDR3 size: 14 residues. CDR3: CASNPPSGNNEQFF. The DNA for the CDR3 is TGCGCCAGCAACCCTCCGTCGGGGAACAATGAGCAGTTCTTC.

This clone has only one observation. The genes are TRBV15 and TRBJ1-1, with TRBD1 as a possible D gene (5 bases). Trimming took off 0 bases at V and 3 bases at J, with 20 bases between the two ends. The CDR3 is 18 residues long. Germline V gene data show CDR1 as LNHNV and CDR2 as YYDKDF (reference sequence). The CDR3 protein is CATSRDPVWAGRDTEAFF. The CDR3 coding sequence is TGTGCCACCAGCAGAGATCCGGTTTGGGCAGGGAGGGACACTGAAGCTTTCTTT.

CDR3 in amino acids: CASSRGGTETQYF. Here the CDR3 DNA reads TGTGCCAGCAGCCGCGGGGGAACCGAGACCCAGTACTTC. V usage is TRBV7-3 and J usage is TRBJ2-5; 7 positions agree with TRBD2. This CDR3 spans 13 amino acids. V lost 5 bases to trimming and J lost 5 bases; unmatched junction nucleotides: 5. Germline assignment: CDR1 SGHTA and CDR2 FQGTGA.

J is TRBJ2-2 and V is TRBV6-6; the D gene is possibly TRBD2 (6 bases). This CDR3 contains 15 residues. The germline CDR1 and CDR2 sequences are MNHNY and SVGAGI (reference sequence). Between the trimmed V and J ends, which lost 3 bases and 9 bases, there was a span of 17 bases. The CDR3 region has the DNA TGTGCCAGCAGTTATGATGCGCCGCGGGGCAGGGAGCTGTTTTTT. Amino acids: CASSYDAPRGRELFF.

In regard to this clone: Other DNA sequences in this specimen translate into the identical CDR3. The rearrangement links TRBV7-2 to TRBJ1-1, with a tentative D call TRBD1 (6 bases). CDR3 length: 14 residues. Per germline, CDR1 SGHTA and CDR2 FQGNSA. V lost 3 bases and J 1 base, leaving 9 bases between the germline ends. The CDR3 sequence: CASSFQGSNTEAFF. In nucleotides, the CDR3 is TGTGCCAGCAGCTTTCAGGGGTCGAACACTGAAGCTTTCTTT. Full variable domain (rest looked up from reference TRBV7-2 and TRBJ1-1): GAGVSQSPSNKVTEKGKDVELRCDPISGHTALYWYRQSLGQGLEFLIYFQGNSAPDKSGLPSDRFSAERTGGSVSTLTIQRTQQEDSAVYLCASSFQGSNTEAFFGQGTRLTVV.

The rearrangement uses TRBV7-2 and TRBJ2-3; 10 positions agree with TRBD2. Germline CDR1 and CDR2: SGHTA and FQGNSA. V gave up 1 base and J gave up 5 bases; unmatched junction bases: 0. The CDR3 sequence is 14 residues long. CDR3 residues: CASSLVAGGDTQYF. The CDR3 nucleotides read TGTGCCAGCAGCTTAGTAGCGGGGGGAGATACGCAGTATTTT.

V and J are TRBV5-1 and TRBJ1-2, with a possible D match to TRBD1 (5 bases). The CDR3 covers 13 residues. Germline CDR1 SGHRS, CDR2 YFSETQ. Trimming took off 5 bases at V and 3 bases at J, with 11 bases between the two ends. The CDR3 DNA follows: TGCGCCAGCAGTGCAGGGATGGACTATGGCTACACCTTC. This gives the protein CASSAGMDYGYTF.

The rearrangement links TRBV7-2 to TRBJ2-5; 7 positions match TRBD1. Looked up from germline, CDR1 is SGHTA and CDR2 is FQGNSA. The V segment lost 8 bases and the J segment 1 base; nucleotides outside the gene matches: 4. The length of the CDR3 is 13 residues. The CDR3 region is CASQGQIQETQYF. The CDR3 nucleotides are TGTGCCAGCCAGGGACAGATCCAAGAGACCCAGTACTTC.

The chain combines TRBV4-3 with TRBJ1-5; the D is unclear. Germline loops: CDR1 LGHNA, CDR2 YSLEER. There are 13 residues in the CDR3. Trimming removed 0 bases at V and 5 bases at J, with 5 bases between. The CDR3 DNA is TGCGCCAGCAGCCAAGAGCGGGATCAGCCCCAGCATTTT. This translates into CASSQERDQPQHF.

This sequence joins TRBV6-2 or TRBV6-3 and TRBJ2-5; D is unresolved. The CDR3 spans 12 residues. V was trimmed by 6 bases and J by 5 bases, leaving 10 bases between them. The germline gives CDR1 MNHEY, CDR2 SVGEGT. Written as DNA, the CDR3 is TGTGCCAGCAGCTTCGGCAGGGAGACCCAGTACTTC. It yields the protein CASSFGRETQYF.

The chain employs TRBV7-2 and TRBJ2-1, with TRBD2 matching 9 bases. Germline loops: CDR1 SGHTA, CDR2 FQGNSA. V lost 8 bases to trimming and J lost 12 bases; unmatched junction nucleotides: 20. This CDR3 contains 16 residues. CDR3 in amino acids: CASSPPGVAGALGQFF. CDR3 DNA sequence: TGTGCCAGCTCTCCCCCGGGGGTAGCGGGGGCCCTCGGGCAGTTCTTC.

This clone occurred once. The chain couples TRBV11-3 to TRBJ1-3; 12 nucleotides match TRBD1. This CDR3 spans 14 amino acids. V gave up 5 bases and J gave up 6 bases; unmatched junction bases: 2. The germline gives CDR1 SGHNT, CDR2 YENEEA. CDR3 residues: CASSTGQGANTIYF. CDR3 DNA: TGTGCCAGCAGCACGGGACAGGGGGCAAACACCATATATTTT.

The chain couples TRBV5-1 to TRBJ2-7; 7 bases align to TRBD2. CDR3 size: 17 residues. V was clipped by 3 bases and J by 2 bases; unmatched bases: 14. Germline V gene lookup returns CDR1 SGHRS and CDR2 YFSETQ. Here the CDR3 DNA reads TGCGCCAGCAGCTACCTAGCGGACACCTTACATCCCTACGAGCAGTACTTC. Translating gives CASSYLADTLHPYEQYF.

The chain carries TRBV24-1 and TRBJ2-1; 8 positions match TRBD1. CDR1 is KGHDR, CDR2 SFDVKD, per germline. Trimming took 2 bases from V and 6 from J; bases not matched to a gene: 8. This CDR3 contains 16 residues. CDR3 loop: CATSDSGTGRSNEQFF. The DNA of the CDR3 is TGTGCCACCAGTGATTCCGGGACAGGAAGAAGCAATGAGCAGTTCTTC.